This paragraph reports one T cell receptor beta chain. Its specificity is not known. The record originates from a study of T cell repertoires in cytomegalovirus infection. Study at large: Shared public TCR beta signatures pointed to both CMV infection and a matching HLA type. Study-level results: The ex vivo response showed dominance by HLA-C-restricted CMV-specific TCR beta clonotypes.

TCRdb itself ran the reads through MiXCR, one entry per CDR3 protein. The sample carries about 920,000 distinct CDR3 sequences, less than 35% recorded once. The CDR3 is 14 amino acids. V shed 0 bases, J shed 6 bases, and the junction held 5 bases outside the gene matches. Germline assignment: CDR1 SGDLS and CDR2 YYNGEE. This sample comprised cultured CD8+ T cells from PBMCs, obtained from culture after CMV antigen stimulation. The origin of this receptor is a human donor in good health (CMV status not recorded). Some clones in this sample may be carry-over from other donors' samples. This chain joins TRBV9 and TRBJ1-2; TRBD1 aligns across 7 bases. The CDR3 region has the DNA TGTGCCAGCAGCGTAGTCGAGGGACAGCATGGCTACACCTTC. It specifies CASSVVEGQHGYTF.